These 4 T cell receptor beta chains came from one sample sequenced in a study of T-cell memory formation after mild COVID-19. TCRdb itself ran the 5' RACE reads through MiXCR, one entry per CDR3 protein. In the table there are around 340,000 distinct CDR3 sequences, over 20% of which are singletons. Input material: PBMCs or a T cell subset sorted from them (not recorded which). The receptors derive from an adult woman who had mild COVID-19 (a few samples of this study predate the infection). Cell type and time point are not known.

The rearrangement links TRBV7-9 to TRBJ2-7, with 11 bases lining up with TRBD2. Germline-derived CDR1 and CDR2 are SEHNR and FQNEAQ (reference sequence). V shed 5 bases, J shed 5 bases, and the junction held 8 bases outside the gene matches. This CDR3 is 15 amino acids long. The CDR3 DNA is TGTGCCAGCAGCCAAACTAGCGGGAGCACCAACGAGCAGTACTTC. Amino acids: CASSQTSGSTNEQYF.

V gene TRBV24-1 combines with J gene TRBJ2-2, with 8 positions matching TRBD1. This CDR3 is 16 amino acids long. From germline, CDR1 is KGHDR and CDR2 SFDVKD. V gave up 2 bases and J gave up 6 bases; unmatched junction bases: 7. CDR3 in DNA: TGTGCCACCAGTGATTGGGACAGGAAGTGGCCCGGGGAGCTGTTTTTT. Protein sequence: CATSDWDRKWPGELFF.

The V call is TRBV7-8, the J call TRBJ1-1; TRBD1 matches at 7 bases. CDR3 length: 14 residues. The V and J ends lost 5 bases and 3 bases, in that order; junction bases with no gene match: 6. Germline values: CDR1 SGHVS, CDR2 FQNEAQ. CDR3 sequence (DNA): TGTGCCAGCAGCCCCTTCGACAGGGACACTGAAGCTTTCTTT. Its translation: CASSPFDRDTEAFF.

This clonotype was detected a few times. V is TRBV20-1 and J is TRBJ2-7; 7 nucleotides line up with TRBD2. V gave up 0 bases and J gave up 0 bases; unmatched junction bases: 5. Germline V gene data show CDR1 as DFQATT and CDR2 as SNEGSKA (reference sequence). This CDR3 region has 15 residues. Here the CDR3 DNA reads TGCAGTGCTAGAGATGGTAGCGGGTTCTCCTACGAGCAGTACTTC. The encoded protein is CSARDGSGFSYEQYF.